This T cell receptor beta chain was retrieved from a study of control samples from healthy donors and cancer patients. V was clipped by 3 bases and J by 7 bases; unmatched bases: 4. CDR1 is LNHDA and CDR2 is SQIVND in the germline V gene (reference sequence). CDR3 length equals 14 residues. Only in-frame clones appear in the TCRdb table, and some are missing; sequencing was by immunoSEQ multiplex PCR. The sample lists over 10,000 clones, approximately 80% occurring once. The receptor comes from a male donor with melanoma. The source material was formalin-fixed, paraffin-embedded tissue. The V gene is TRBV19, the J gene TRBJ1-5, with 9 nucleotides matching TRBD1. The CDR3 protein is CASSIDRGGQPQHF. The CDR3 DNA is TGTGCCAGTAGTATCGACAGGGGGGGCCAGCCCCAGCATTTT.